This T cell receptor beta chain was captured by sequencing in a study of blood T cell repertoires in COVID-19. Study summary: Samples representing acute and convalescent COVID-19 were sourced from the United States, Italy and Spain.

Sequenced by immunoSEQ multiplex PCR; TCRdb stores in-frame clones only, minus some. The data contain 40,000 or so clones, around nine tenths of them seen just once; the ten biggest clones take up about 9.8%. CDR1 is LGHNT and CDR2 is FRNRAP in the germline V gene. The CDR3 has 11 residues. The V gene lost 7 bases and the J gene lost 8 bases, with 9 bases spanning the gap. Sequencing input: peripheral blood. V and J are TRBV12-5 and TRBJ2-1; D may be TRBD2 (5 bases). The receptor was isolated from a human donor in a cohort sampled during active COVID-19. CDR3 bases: TGTGCTAGTGCCTTGAGGGATGAGCAGTTCTTC. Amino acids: CASALRDEQFF.